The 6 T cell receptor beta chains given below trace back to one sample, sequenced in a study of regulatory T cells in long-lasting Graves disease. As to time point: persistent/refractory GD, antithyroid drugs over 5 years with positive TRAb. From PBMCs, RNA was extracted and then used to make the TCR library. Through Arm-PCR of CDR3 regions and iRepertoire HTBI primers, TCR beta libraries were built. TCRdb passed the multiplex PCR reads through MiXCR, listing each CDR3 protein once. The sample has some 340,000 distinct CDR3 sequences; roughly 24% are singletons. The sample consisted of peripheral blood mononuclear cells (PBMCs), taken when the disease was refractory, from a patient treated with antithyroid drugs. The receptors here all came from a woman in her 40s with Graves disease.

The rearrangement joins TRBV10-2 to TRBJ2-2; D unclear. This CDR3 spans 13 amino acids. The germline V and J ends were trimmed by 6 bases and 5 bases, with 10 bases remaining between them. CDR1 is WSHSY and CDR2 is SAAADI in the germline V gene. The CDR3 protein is CASSFLGTGELFF. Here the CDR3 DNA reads TGCGCCAGCAGCTTCTTGGGTACCGGGGAGCTGTTTTTT.

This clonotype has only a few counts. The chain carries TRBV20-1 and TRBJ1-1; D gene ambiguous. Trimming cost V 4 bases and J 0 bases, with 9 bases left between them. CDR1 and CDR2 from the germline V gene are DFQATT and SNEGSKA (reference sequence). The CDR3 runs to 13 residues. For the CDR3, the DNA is TGCAGTGCTAAAGAGGGCTTGAACACTGAAGCTTTCTTT. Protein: CSAKEGLNTEAFF.

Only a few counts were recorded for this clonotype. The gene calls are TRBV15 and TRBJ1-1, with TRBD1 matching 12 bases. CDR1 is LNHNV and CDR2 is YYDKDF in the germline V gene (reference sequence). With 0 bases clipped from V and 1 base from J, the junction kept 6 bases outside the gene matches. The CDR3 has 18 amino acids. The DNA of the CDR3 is TGTGCCACCAGCAGAGATCGTGGGACAGGGGGCCCGAACACTGAAGCTTTCTTT. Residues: CATSRDRGTGGPNTEAFF.

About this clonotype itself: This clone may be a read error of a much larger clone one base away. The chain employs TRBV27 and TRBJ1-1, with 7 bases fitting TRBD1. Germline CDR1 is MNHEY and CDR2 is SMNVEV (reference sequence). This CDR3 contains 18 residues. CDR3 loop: CASSLRQGSSLMNTEALF. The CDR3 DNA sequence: TGTGCCAGCAGTCTTAGACAGGGATCCTCCCTCATGAACACTGAAGCTTTATTT.

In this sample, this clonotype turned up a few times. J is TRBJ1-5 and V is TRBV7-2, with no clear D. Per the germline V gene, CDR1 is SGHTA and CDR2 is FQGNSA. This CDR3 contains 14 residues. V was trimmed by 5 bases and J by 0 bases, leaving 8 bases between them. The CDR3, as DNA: TGTGCCAGCAGCCTAATGAATAGCAATCAGCCCCAGCATTTT. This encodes CASSLMNSNQPQHF. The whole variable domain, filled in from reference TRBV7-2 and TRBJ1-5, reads GAGVSQSPSNKVTEKGKDVELRCDPISGHTALYWYRQSLGQGLEFLIYFQGNSAPDKSGLPSDRFSAERTGGSVSTLTIQRTQQEDSAVYLCASSLMNSNQPQHFGDGTRLSIL.

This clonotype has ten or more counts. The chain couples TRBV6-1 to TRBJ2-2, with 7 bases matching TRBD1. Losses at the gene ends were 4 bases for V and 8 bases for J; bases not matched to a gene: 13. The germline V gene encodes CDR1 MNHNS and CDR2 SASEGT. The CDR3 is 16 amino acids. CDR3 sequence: CASSVSGTVIDGELFF. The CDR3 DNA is TGTGCCAGCAGTGTGTCAGGGACAGTGATTGATGGGGAGCTGTTTTTT.